Below are 22 T cell receptor beta chains sequenced from a single sample in a study of T cells in Graves' hyperthyroidism and ophthalmopathy. TCR beta CDR3 region amplification was performed from RNA transcripts. HTBI primers were the set used in a first-round RT-PCR of the TCR CDR3. TCRdb re-analysed the multiplex PCR reads in MiXCR, keeping a single row per CDR3 protein. The profile shows around 500,000 distinct CDR3 sequences, roughly a sixth of them singletons. The sample comprised blood. The receptors derive from a woman between 25 and 40 years old with Graves' ophthalmopathy.

This clonotype was counted only a few times. The rearrangement uses TRBV11-2 and TRBJ2-2, with D perhaps TRBD2 (7 bases). The V end was cut by 4 bases, the J end by 8 bases, with 20 bases between. CDR1 and CDR2 from the germline V gene are SGHAT and FQNNGV. This CDR3 region has 16 residues. The chain's CDR3 is CASSSLEGGLGGELFF. The CDR3, as DNA: TGTGCCAGCAGCTCCCTGGAGGGGGGGCTAGGGGGGGAGCTGTTTTTT.

This clonotype was recorded many times. The rearrangement joins TRBV5-5 to TRBJ2-1; no reliable D call. Trimming took 2 bases from V and 2 from J, leaving 11 bases between them. This CDR3 contains 15 residues. Germline-derived CDR1 and CDR2 are SGHKS and YYEKEE (reference sequence). This chain's CDR3 is CASSFGSDAYNEQFF. The CDR3 nucleotides are TGTGCCAGCAGCTTCGGGTCGGACGCCTACAATGAGCAGTTCTTC.

This chain connects TRBV5-1 to TRBJ2-2, with D unclear. Trimming took off 2 bases at V and 5 bases at J, with 13 bases between the two ends. The CDR3 spans 15 residues. Germline V gene sequence: CDR1 SGHRS, CDR2 YFSETQ. CDR3 loop: CASSFLAGWTGELFF. The CDR3 DNA follows: TGCGCCAGCAGCTTTTTGGCAGGTTGGACCGGGGAGCTGTTTTTT. Supplemented by reference TRBV5-1 and TRBJ2-2, the full variable domain reads KAGVTQTPRYLIKTRGQQVTLSCSPISGHRSVSWYQQTPGQGLQFLFEYFSETQRNKGNFPGRFSGRQFSNSRSEMNVSTLELGDSALYLCASSFLAGWTGELFFGEGSRLTVL.

The V gene is TRBV7-9, the J gene TRBJ1-4; D gene ambiguous. V was shortened by 2 bases and J by 6 bases, with 4 bases between the two germline ends. The CDR3 consists of 12 residues. Germline lookup yields CDR1 SEHNR and CDR2 FQNEAQ (reference sequence). Here the CDR3 reads CASSLRDEKLFF. CDR3 nucleotide sequence: TGTGCCAGCAGCTTAAGAGATGAAAAACTGTTTTTT.

The gene calls are TRBV6-4 and TRBJ2-7, with TRBD2 matching 11 bases. Trimming took 2 bases from V and 2 from J; bases not matched to a gene: 5. Germline V gene lookup returns CDR1 MRHNA and CDR2 SNTAGT. The CDR3 length is 16 residues. CDR3 bases: TGTGCCAGCAGTGACACAACTAGCGGGAGCGCCTACGAGCAGTACTTC. This sequence encodes CASSDTTSGSAYEQYF.

This clonotype was picked up many times. The chain links TRBV7-2 to TRBJ2-5, with TRBD1 matching 9 bases. Unmatched junction bases numbered 7, after V lost 5 bases and J lost 3 bases. From germline, CDR1 is SGHTA and CDR2 FQGNSA. There are 15 residues in the CDR3. The CDR3 protein is CASSLIWDREETQYF. The DNA of the CDR3 is TGTGCCAGCAGCCTCATTTGGGACAGGGAAGAGACCCAGTACTTC.

This clonotype has only one observation. This sequence may be a read error, since a much larger clone differs from it by one base. This chain links TRBV2 with TRBJ1-1; D ambiguous. CDR1 SNHLY and CDR2 FYNNEI come from the germline V gene. This CDR3 contains 13 residues. CDR3 region: CANSDRPNTEAFF. As DNA, the CDR3 is TGTGCCAACAGTGACCGGCCTAACACTGAAGCTTTCTTT.

To note about this clonotype: Germline is not matched at one junction end, which may reflect a read error. This chain uses TRBV7-9 with TRBJ2-7, with 7 bases identical to TRBD2. This CDR3 is built from 14 residues. Germline V lookup: CDR1 SEHNR, CDR2 FQNEAQ (reference sequence). CDR3 loop: CASGLGGRVYEQYF. CDR3 in DNA: TGTGCCAGCGGCTTGGGAGGGAGAGTCTACGAGCAGTACTTC.

This clonotype has just one count. The rearrangement joins TRBV18 to TRBJ2-1; 8 bases are shared with TRBD2. Per the germline V gene, CDR1 is KGHSH and CDR2 is LQKENI. The CDR3 length is 17 residues. V gave up 0 bases and J gave up 8 bases; unmatched junction bases: 12. In nucleotides, the CDR3 is TGTGCCAGCTCACCACCGTTAAGCGGGAGACGTGTTTATGAGCAGTTCTTC. Its protein is CASSPPLSGRRVYEQFF.

This clonotype was detected only a few times. A much larger clone lies a single base off, so this may be a read error. The rearrangement links TRBV5-6 to TRBJ2-7, with TRBD2 matching over 11 bases. With V trimmed by 3 bases and J by 6 bases, 8 bases remained unmatched. The CDR3 is 15 residues long. Germline assignment: CDR1 SGHDT and CDR2 YYEEEE. The CDR3 DNA follows: TGTGCCAGCAGCTCGCCCGGGACTAGCGGCTGCGAGCAGTACTTC. Encoded protein: CASSSPGTSGCEQYF.

The table lists this clonotype with many counts. The chain employs TRBV2 and TRBJ1-1, with D unresolved. This CDR3 contains 15 residues. V was pared by 7 bases and J by 4 bases, with 19 bases between. CDR1 and CDR2 (germline): SNHLY, FYNNEI. CDR3 DNA sequence: TGTGCCAGCAAGAAAGACCGGGAGGGAGGCACTGAAGCTTTCTTT. This codes for CASKKDREGGTEAFF.

The chain has TRBV20-1 and TRBJ2-7, with 11 bases aligning to TRBD2. V was pared by 4 bases and J by 0 bases, with 8 bases of the junction left unmatched. CDR3 length equals 16 residues. Looked up from germline, CDR1 is DFQATT and CDR2 is SNEGSKA (reference sequence). The CDR3 nucleotides read TGCAGTGCTAAGGGGACTAGCGGACGTAGCTCCTACGAGCAGTACTTC. Protein product: CSAKGTSGRSSYEQYF.

This clonotype showed up many times. The chain uses TRBV30 and TRBJ2-3, with TRBD1 matching 8 bases. Germline lookup yields CDR1 GTSNPN and CDR2 SVGIG (reference sequence). V was clipped by 3 bases and J by 0 bases; unmatched bases: 2. The CDR3 contains 14 residues. The chain's CDR3 is CAWRGQGSTDTQYF. CDR3 nucleotide sequence: TGTGCCTGGAGAGGACAGGGAAGCACAGATACGCAGTATTTT.

V and J are TRBV20-1 and TRBJ1-5; the match to TRBD1 covers 8 bases. In germline, CDR1 is DFQATT, CDR2 SNEGSKA (reference sequence). The CDR3 is 13 amino acids. V was clipped by 3 bases and J by 7 bases; unmatched bases: 5. This chain's CDR3 is CSASRGRRQPQHF. CDR3 coding DNA: TGCAGTGCTAGCAGGGGGCGAAGGCAGCCCCAGCATTTT.

The sample holds a few counts of this clonotype. This chain uses TRBV4-3 with TRBJ2-1, with 12 bases fitting TRBD2. The germline CDR1 and CDR2 sequences are LGHNA and YSLEER. This CDR3 is 20 amino acids long. V gave up 0 bases and J gave up 4 bases; unmatched junction bases: 13. The CDR3 coding sequence is TGCGCCAGCAGCCAAGATAGACTAGCGGGAGAGTTTACTTCTTACAATGAGCAGTTCTTC. It specifies CASSQDRLAGEFTSYNEQFF.

There are a few counts of this clonotype. V usage is TRBV4-2 and J usage is TRBJ2-7, with 7 bases identical to TRBD2. The CDR3 totals 18 residues. The trim removed 0 bases at V and 3 bases at J, leaving 14 bases unmatched. CDR1 LGHNA and CDR2 YNFKEQ come from the germline V gene. The CDR3 coding sequence is TGTGCCAGCAGCCAAGATCCAAAATCGGCGGGAGTCGGCTACGAGCAGTACTTC. Its translation: CASSQDPKSAGVGYEQYF.

In its sample, this clonotype was seen a few times. An end of the junction differs from the germline gene, which may be a read error. This sequence joins TRBV11-1 and TRBJ2-3; perhaps TRBD2 as D (7 bases). Germline CDR1 reads SGHAT; CDR2 reads FQDESV (reference sequence). The CDR3 has 16 residues. The CDR3 sequence is CASSLAGGRGTDTQYF. CDR3 in DNA: TGCGCCAGCAGCTTGGCCGGGGGGCGCGGGACAGATACGCAGTATTTT.

This clonotype was observed at least ten times. This chain links TRBV20-1 with TRBJ2-3; 14 bases match TRBD2. This CDR3 has 13 residues. The J segment lost 8 bases and the V segment lost 7 bases, leaving 5 bases of the junction unmatched. The V gene's germline CDR1 is DFQATT and CDR2 SNEGSKA (reference sequence). Here the CDR3 DNA reads TGCAGTGGAGGGACTAGCGGGAGTGGTACGCAGTATTTT. Translating gives CSGGTSGSGTQYF.

This clonotype was observed a few times. The rearrangement uses TRBV12-3 or TRBV12-4 and TRBJ2-5, with 7 bases that match TRBD2. The CDR3 is 15 residues long. V shed 6 bases, J shed 4 bases, and the junction held 11 bases outside the gene matches. The CDR3 DNA reads TGTGCCAGCAGCGTCGGCGGGAGTCCCCCAGAGACCCAGTACTTC. Its translation: CASSVGGSPPETQYF.

This clonotype has more than one count but fewer than ten. The chain joins TRBV12-3 or TRBV12-4 to TRBJ1-3, with D hard to call. Trimming took off 3 bases at V and 8 bases at J, with 5 bases between the two ends. The CDR3 extends over 11 amino acids. The CDR3 DNA sequence: TGTGCCAGCAGTTTTCCGGACACCATATATTTT. Protein sequence: CASSFPDTIYF.

Details on this clonotype: Sequence at one end of the junction differs from germline and may be a read error. CDR3 bases: TGTGCCAGCAGTTACCGGGACAGAATCTACGGGCAGTACTTC. It encodes CASSYRDRIYGQYF. The gene calls are TRBV6-2 or TRBV6-3 and TRBJ2-7; 7 positions agree with TRBD1. Germline CDR1 is MNHEY and CDR2 is SVGEGT. The CDR3 spans 14 residues.

The chain has TRBV7-2 and TRBJ2-7; 9 bases fit TRBD1. The V gene end was trimmed by 5 bases and the J gene end by 6 bases; junction bases not matched to a gene: 5. The CDR3 has 13 amino acids. From germline, CDR1 is SGHTA and CDR2 FQGNSA. The CDR3 spells CASSPTGGFEQYF. Here the CDR3 DNA reads TGTGCCAGCAGCCCGACAGGGGGTTTCGAGCAGTACTTC.